The next 26 T cell receptor beta chains were all read from a single sample in a study of CD8 T cells in Susac syndrome. A quantity of about 0.5 to 1 ug RNA underwent reverse transcription using random hexamers. Via MiXCR, TCRdb re-called the immunoSEQ multiplex PCR reads, giving one row per CDR3 protein. In the table there are about 250,000 distinct CDR3 sequences, about 93% of which are singletons. The source material was CD4+ T cells from PBMCs. Source of these receptors: a human donor with multiple sclerosis.

The chain carries TRBV30 and TRBJ1-6; TRBD1 aligns across 10 bases. Germline loops: CDR1 GTSNPN, CDR2 SVGIG (reference sequence). The CDR3 runs to 14 residues. V was pared by 3 bases and J by 7 bases, with 3 bases of the junction left unmatched. The CDR3 spells CAWSRGQGNSPLHF. DNA of the CDR3: TGTGCCTGGAGCCGGGGACAGGGGAATTCACCCCTCCACTTT.

This sequence joins TRBV7-2 and TRBJ2-5, with TRBD2 matching 10 bases. The CDR3 loop spans 19 amino acids. Looked up from germline, CDR1 is SGHTA and CDR2 is FQGNSA. The trim removed 5 bases at V and 4 bases at J, leaving 19 bases unmatched. This chain's CDR3 is CASSPQDRTSGVFSETQYF. DNA for the CDR3: TGTGCCAGCAGCCCACAGGACCGAACTAGCGGGGTTTTCTCAGAGACCCAGTACTTC.

This clonotype was counted only a few times. The rearrangement uses TRBV12-3 or TRBV12-4 and TRBJ2-5; 7 bases fit TRBD1. This CDR3 has 13 amino acids. With 5 bases clipped from V and 2 bases from J, the junction kept 2 bases outside the gene matches. The CDR3 sequence is CASSRQGQETQYF. The CDR3 nucleotides read TGTGCCAGCAGTCGACAGGGACAAGAGACCCAGTACTTC.

This clonotype was observed a single time. The gene calls are TRBV11-2 and TRBJ2-7; 7 bases are shared with TRBD2. In germline, CDR1 is SGHAT, CDR2 FQNNGV. The CDR3 has 12 amino acids. V trimming: 5 bases; J trimming: 3 bases; junction bases outside the gene matches: 1. As DNA, the CDR3 is TGTGCCAGCAGCGGACTAGGCTACGAGCAGTACGTC. Amino acids: CASSGLGYEQYV.

In this sample, this clonotype turned up once. This chain links TRBV20-1 with TRBJ1-5; TRBD1 might be the D (6 bases). This CDR3 spans 15 amino acids. V was trimmed by 1 base and J by 6 bases, leaving 16 bases between them. Per germline, CDR1 DFQATT and CDR2 SNEGSKA (reference sequence). In nucleotides, the CDR3 is TGCAGTGCTAGAGTTCTTTCGGGGGCTGGTCAGCCCCAGCATTTT. Translated, it gives CSARVLSGAGQPQHF.

The chain links TRBV28 to TRBJ1-5; weak D call: TRBD1 (5 bases). V lost 5 bases, J lost 2 bases, and 13 bases lay in between. CDR3 length: 15 residues. The germline CDR1 and CDR2 sequences are MDHEN and SYDVKM. The CDR3 region has the DNA TGTGCCAGCAGTCCCCACGGGGCAGGCAATCAGCCCCAGCATTTT. It encodes CASSPHGAGNQPQHF.

The CDR3, as DNA: TGCAGTGCTGCCGGGACGGACTATGGCTACACCTTC. Its translation is CSAAGTDYGYTF. The gene calls are TRBV20-1 and TRBJ1-2; maybe TRBD1 (5 bases). The CDR3 totals 12 residues. Germline CDR1 reads DFQATT; CDR2 reads SNEGSKA (reference sequence). V was cut by 5 bases and J by 3 bases, with 10 bases left in between.

The chain links TRBV2 to TRBJ1-1; D is perhaps TRBD1 (6 bases). The CDR3 covers 13 residues. The V gene's germline CDR1 is SNHLY and CDR2 FYNNEI. V lost 10 bases and J 0 bases, leaving 12 bases between the germline ends. The CDR3 loop is CATRQEMNTEAFF. The CDR3 DNA is TGTGCCACTCGACAGGAGATGAACACTGAAGCTTTCTTT.

The V call is TRBV5-1, the J call TRBJ2-2; 8 bases line up with TRBD1. CDR1 SGHRS and CDR2 YFSETQ come from the germline V gene. Losses at the gene ends were 1 base for V and 6 bases for J; bases not matched to a gene: 2. This CDR3 comprises 14 residues. CDR3 sequence (DNA): TGCGCCAGCAGCTTGAGACAGGGGTCCGGGGAGCTGTTTTTT. It codes for CASSLRQGSGELFF.

The J gene is TRBJ2-2, the V gene TRBV7-2, with D possibly TRBD1 on 7 matching bases. The CDR3 runs to 14 residues. Per germline, CDR1 SGHTA and CDR2 FQGNSA. Trimming shortened V by 7 bases and J by 5 bases, and 14 bases separated the two germline ends. CDR3 DNA sequence: TGTGCCAGCACCAGGGGGGATATTACCGGGGAGCTGTTTTTT. As protein: CASTRGDITGELFF.

This chain connects TRBV10-3 to TRBJ1-1, with D perhaps matching TRBD1 (5 bases). Between the trimmed V and J ends, which lost 0 bases and 3 bases, there was a span of 8 bases. In germline, CDR1 is ENHRY, CDR2 SYGVKD. CDR3 size: 14 residues. CDR3 sequence reads: CAISESMGDTEAFF. The CDR3 nucleotides are TGTGCCATCAGTGAGTCGATGGGGGACACTGAAGCTTTCTTT.

The chain employs TRBV7-2 and TRBJ2-3, with D unresolved. The CDR3 has 18 residues. V was cut by 4 bases and J by 0 bases, with 20 bases left in between. Germline assignment: CDR1 SGHTA and CDR2 FQGNSA. The CDR3 sequence: CASSWRRRTSLSTDTQYF. Here the CDR3 DNA reads TGTGCCAGCAGCTGGCGAAGACGGACCAGTTTGAGCACAGATACGCAGTATTTT. The complete variable domain, with remaining parts taken from reference TRBV7-2 and TRBJ2-3, reads GAGVSQSPSNKVTEKGKDVELRCDPISGHTALYWYRQSLGQGLEFLIYFQGNSAPDKSGLPSDRFSAERTGGSVSTLTIQRTQQEDSAVYLCASSWRRRTSLSTDTQYFGPGTRLTVL.

This clonotype was found a few times. V is TRBV27 and J is TRBJ1-1; no reliable D call. CDR3 length equals 15 residues. Germline CDR1 reads MNHEY; CDR2 reads SMNVEV (reference sequence). V gave up 6 bases and J gave up 2 bases, with 16 bases separating them. CDR3 coding DNA: TGTGCCAGCAGACCCCGGACGGCCGGAAACACTGAAGCTTTCTTT. It is translated as CASRPRTAGNTEAFF.

J is TRBJ2-7 and V is TRBV5-1; a weak D match, TRBD1 (6 bases). This CDR3 region has 14 residues. CDR1 and CDR2 (germline): SGHRS, YFSETQ. Trimming pared 0 bases from V and 6 bases from J, leaving 13 bases between. This CDR3 is CASSLEQGLSEQYF. The CDR3, as DNA: TGCGCCAGCAGCTTGGAACAGGGTTTGAGCGAGCAGTACTTC.

The chain has TRBV9 and TRBJ1-4, with D hard to call. CDR1 is SGDLS and CDR2 is YYNGEE in the germline V gene. Between the trimmed V and J ends, which lost 1 base and 5 bases, there was a span of 6 bases. This CDR3 is built from 13 residues. Here the CDR3 reads CASSVNPNEKLFF. CDR3 nucleotide sequence: TGTGCCAGCAGCGTAAATCCGAATGAAAAACTGTTTTTT.

This clonotype has a single count. This chain connects TRBV30 to TRBJ1-1; D call uncertain. Germline V lookup: CDR1 GTSNPN, CDR2 SVGIG (reference sequence). There are 13 residues in the CDR3. Trimming pared 4 bases from V and 0 bases from J, leaving 9 bases between. The CDR3 DNA reads TGTGCCTGGACCAGTTTCATGAACACTGAAGCTTTCTTT. Its protein is CAWTSFMNTEAFF.

The chain joins TRBV5-1 to TRBJ2-7; 9 bases match TRBD1. V was clipped by 4 bases and J by 5 bases; unmatched bases: 4. In germline, CDR1 is SGHRS, CDR2 YFSETQ. The CDR3 sequence is 13 residues long. As DNA, the CDR3 is TGCGCCAGCAGCGCGGGACAGGGCCACGAGCAGTACTTC. This encodes CASSAGQGHEQYF.

The rearrangement uses TRBV7-2 and TRBJ2-1, with no clear D. Germline V gives CDR1 SGHTA, CDR2 FQGNSA. The CDR3 spans 13 residues. Trimming cost V 3 bases and J 5 bases, with 8 bases left between them. The CDR3 loop is CASSFKQNNEQFF. Written as DNA, the CDR3 is TGTGCCAGCAGCTTCAAACAGAACAATGAGCAGTTCTTC.

The chain couples TRBV10-3 to TRBJ1-6; D remains ambiguous. V was cut by 0 bases and J by 7 bases, with 7 bases left in between. CDR3 size: 14 residues. CDR1 is ENHRY and CDR2 is SYGVKD in the germline V gene. This chain's CDR3 is CAISESTGNSPLHF. In DNA form, the CDR3 reads TGTGCCATCAGTGAGTCGACGGGGAATTCACCCCTCCACTTT.

The chain joins TRBV29-1 to TRBJ2-1; the D gene is possibly TRBD1 (5 bases). Per the germline V gene, CDR1 is SQVTM and CDR2 is ANQGSEA. V gave up 0 bases and J gave up 8 bases, with 14 bases separating them. The CDR3 runs 14 residues. The CDR3 region has the DNA TGCAGCGTTGAAGATGGGGCCTGGAGCTATGAGCAGTTCTTC. This encodes CSVEDGAWSYEQFF.

V is TRBV24-1 and J is TRBJ2-1, with 8 positions matching TRBD2. Germline V lookup: CDR1 KGHDR, CDR2 SFDVKD. The CDR3 covers 16 residues. V dropped 4 bases and J dropped 7; count of bases not matched to a gene: 11. The CDR3 bases are TGTGCCACCAGTGACCCTTGGGCGGGAGGAGGGAATGAGCAGTTCTTC. Its translation: CATSDPWAGGGNEQFF.

The CDR3 reads CSARESGWGYSPLHF. The CDR3 nucleotides are TGCAGTGCTAGAGAGTCAGGGTGGGGTTATTCACCCCTCCACTTT. V is TRBV20-1 and J is TRBJ1-6, with D possibly being TRBD1 (5 bases). Germline loops: CDR1 DFQATT, CDR2 SNEGSKA (reference sequence). The V gene lost 0 bases and the J gene lost 8 bases, with 14 bases spanning the gap. The CDR3 length is 15 residues.

This clonotype has a single count. The chain uses TRBV29-1 and TRBJ2-1; TRBD2 matches at 9 bases. Losses at the gene ends were 8 bases for V and 9 bases for J; bases not matched to a gene: 11. The CDR3 extends over 13 amino acids. The V gene's germline CDR1 is SQVTM and CDR2 ANQGSEA. Here the CDR3 DNA reads TGCAGCTTCTCCCGGGTAGCGGGAGCTGAGCAGTTCTTC. Translating it yields CSFSRVAGAEQFF.

The chain is built from TRBV5-6 and TRBJ2-7; either TRBD1 or TRBD2 may supply D (5 bases each). Germline V gives CDR1 SGHDT, CDR2 YYEEEE. The CDR3 consists of 16 residues. Trimming stripped 0 bases from V and 5 bases from J, with 18 bases between. The CDR3 loop is CASSLAPGRARDEQYF. The CDR3, as DNA: TGTGCCAGCAGCTTGGCACCGGGACGGGCCCGGGACGAGCAGTACTTC.

The chain joins TRBV5-1 to TRBJ2-1, with 7 bases identical to TRBD2. Germline loops: CDR1 SGHRS, CDR2 YFSETQ. The CDR3 runs to 15 residues. V dropped 1 base and J dropped 3; count of bases not matched to a gene: 4. The CDR3 region is CASSLLAEGYNEQFF. In DNA form, the CDR3 reads TGCGCCAGCAGCTTGCTAGCGGAAGGCTACAATGAGCAGTTCTTC. The full variable domain, rest sourced from reference TRBV5-1 and TRBJ2-1, is KAGVTQTPRYLIKTRGQQVTLSCSPISGHRSVSWYQQTPGQGLQFLFEYFSETQRNKGNFPGRFSGRQFSNSRSEMNVSTLELGDSALYLCASSLLAEGYNEQFFGPGTRLTVL.

The gene calls are TRBV29-1 and TRBJ1-1; 7 bases are a match to TRBD1. The germline V gene encodes CDR1 SQVTM and CDR2 ANQGSEA. The V gene end was trimmed by 4 bases and the J gene end by 1 base; junction bases not matched to a gene: 12. The CDR3 extends over 16 amino acids. CDR3 in amino acids: CSVGTGLTGPNTEAFF. DNA for the CDR3: TGCAGCGTTGGAACGGGATTGACAGGGCCGAACACTGAAGCTTTCTTT.